This T cell receptor beta chain originates from a study of T cell repertoires in cytomegalovirus infection. At the level of the study: Peptides in the study included HLA-C-restricted and HLA-B-restricted CMV epitopes. In public TCR beta signatures, there were indications of both CMV infection and matching HLA type. Overall study results and limits: Summed public TCR beta family frequency identified CMV carriers bearing the relevant HLA. Dominant in the ex vivo response were TCR beta clonotypes restricted by HLA-C and specific for CMV.

With respect to this clonotype: As yet, its antigen is unknown.

CDR3 length: 13 residues. CDR1 and CDR2 from the germline V gene are MNHGY and SAAAGT. Trimming removed 0 bases from V and 7 bases from J, with 7 bases in between. TCRdb used MiXCR to reprocess the reads, holding one entry per CDR3 protein. The top ten hold 48% of the sample, which has 550,000 to 700,000 distinct CDR3 sequences, approximately 40% seen once. This chain connects TRBV6-8 to TRBJ2-1; the D is unclear. The clonotype was recovered from a human donor in good health (CMV status not recorded). Some clones in this sample may be carry-over from other donors' samples. The source was cultured PBMCs, collected from culture after CMV antigen stimulation. The chain's CDR3 is CASSYSGKNEQFF. CDR3 coding DNA: TGTGCCAGCAGTTACTCGGGGAAAAATGAGCAGTTCTTC.